The rows below give T cell receptor beta chains drawn from one sample of a study of blood T cell repertoires in COVID-19. TCRdb keeps only in-frame clones here, not all; method: immunoSEQ multiplex PCR. The sample records around 120,000 clones, 80% to 90% being singletons. Source material: peripheral blood. Receptors were obtained from an elderly man with active or convalescent COVID-19. Each CDR3 is given with its conserved first and last residue. The size entry is marked missing in some rows and otherwise reads once, few, many or a size class.

CDR3 protein | clone size | V gene | CDR3 length | J gene
CASSRSQGGEKLFF | NA | TRBV7-9 | 14 | TRBJ1-4
CASSMNRVDNQPQHF | NA | TRBV6-5 | 15 | TRBJ1-5
CATQGISNQPQHF | NA | TRBV6-5 | 13 | TRBJ1-5
CASSIGIQGAVNEQFF | NA | TRBV19 | 16 | TRBJ2-1
CATQGGDVNSPLHF | NA | TRBV10-3 | 14 | TRBJ1-6
CASSLVRDQETQYF | NA | TRBV5-4 | 14 | TRBJ2-5
CASSVRDRPTNYGYTF | NA | TRBV9 | 16 | TRBJ1-2
CATSDPRSGANVLTF | NA | TRBV24-1 | 15 | TRBJ2-6
CASSIQAYQPQHF | NA | TRBV19 | 13 | TRBJ1-5
CASSFLGAVTDTQYF | NA | TRBV5-4 | 15 | TRBJ2-3
CASSPSIVSNQPQHF | NA | TRBV6-2/TRBV6-3 | 15 | TRBJ1-5
CASSLGQDTEAFF | NA | TRBV6-6 | 13 | TRBJ1-1
CASYRGGTDTQYF | NA | TRBV28 | 13 | TRBJ2-3
CASSQGVPTSGVEQFF | NA | TRBV4-2 | 16 | TRBJ2-1
CASSLLQGARYEQYF | NA | TRBV7-6 | 15 | TRBJ2-7
CSSSFYNEQFF | NA | TRBV29-1 | 11 | TRBJ2-1
CASSLVGGSNGYTF | NA | TRBV5-1 | 14 | TRBJ1-2
CASSSGPQGAGELFF | once | TRBV5-1 | 15 | TRBJ2-2
CASSVDLGLAGSYEQFF | once | TRBV9 | 17 | TRBJ2-1
CASSYGQGARGYTF | NA | TRBV6-6 | 14 | TRBJ1-2
CASSLQGNAFF | NA | TRBV28 | 11 | TRBJ1-1
CASSIAAGAYGYTF | NA | TRBV19 | 14 | TRBJ1-2
CASSLGGPFLGNTIYF | NA | TRBV5-6 | 16 | TRBJ1-3
CASSSQGTGANVLTF | NA | TRBV7-3 | 15 | TRBJ2-6
CATSREGLRAPETQYF | NA | TRBV15 | 16 | TRBJ2-5
CASRRTGGNSPLHF | NA | TRBV28 | 14 | TRBJ1-6
CSVGTGTSTDTQYF | NA | TRBV29-1 | 14 | TRBJ2-3
CASSPTSGGDLSYEQYF | once | TRBV18 | 17 | TRBJ2-7
CASSLKAVGLAGGKEGTQYF | NA | TRBV5-1 | 20 | TRBJ2-5
CASSYSNYGYTF | once | TRBV19 | 12 | TRBJ1-2
CASSSTGVSETQYF | once | TRBV7-6 | 14 | TRBJ2-5
CASSPGTGSPYEQYF | NA | TRBV6-5 | 15 | TRBJ2-7
CASSSPGNYGYTF | NA | TRBV27 | 13 | TRBJ1-2
CAISEVRNEKLFF | NA | TRBV10-3 | 13 | TRBJ1-4
CASSIAGAYYEQYF | NA | TRBV19 | 14 | TRBJ2-7
CASSLDRVSDEQFF | few | TRBV7-2 | 14 | TRBJ2-1